The 5 T cell receptor beta chains below all came from one sample that was sequenced in a study of neoadjuvant anti-PD-1 for oral cavity cancer. Sequenced by immunoSEQ multiplex PCR; TCRdb stores in-frame clones only, minus some. Of 9,000 to 13,000 clones detected, approximately 52% appear once; the ten largest clones hold roughly a quarter. Material: tumor tissue, obtained before nivolumab (anti-PD-1) treatment. The receptors were sampled from a person between 40 and 85 years old with oral cavity squamous cell carcinoma.

The chain combines TRBV2 with TRBJ1-2, with D possibly TRBD1 on 5 matching bases. V dropped 5 bases and J dropped 2 bases, with 12 bases sitting between them. Per the germline V gene, CDR1 is SNHLY and CDR2 is FYNNEI. The CDR3 covers 14 residues. The CDR3 reads CASSSDGGNYGYTF. CDR3 nucleotides: TGTGCCAGCAGTTCGGACGGGGGGAACTATGGCTACACCTTC.

This clone has just a few counts. This rearrangement joins TRBV6-6 to TRBJ2-1; tentative D call: TRBD2 (7 bases). The CDR3 is made up of 13 amino acids. CDR1 MNHNY and CDR2 SVGAGI come from the germline V gene (reference sequence). Trimming pared 10 bases from V and 7 bases from J, leaving 17 bases between. CDR3 bases: TGTGCCACCAAAGGGGGGGGGAGGAATGAGCAGTTCTTC. This sequence encodes CATKGGGRNEQFF.

The chain combines TRBV4-3 with TRBJ2-7; 7 nucleotides match TRBD1. This CDR3 has 15 amino acids. Per germline, CDR1 LGHNA and CDR2 YSLEER. The V segment lost 1 base and the J segment 0 bases; nucleotides outside the gene matches: 3. CDR3 amino acids: CASSQGQGLSYEQYF. The CDR3 nucleotides read TGCGCCAGCAGCCAAGGACAGGGCCTCTCCTACGAGCAGTACTTC.

This chain uses TRBV27 with TRBJ2-3; 7 positions match TRBD2. Losses at the gene ends were 2 bases for V and 2 bases for J; bases not matched to a gene: 10. The CDR3 has 17 amino acids. Per the germline V gene, CDR1 is MNHEY and CDR2 is SMNVEV (reference sequence). The CDR3 DNA is TGTGCCAGCAGTTTACTCCCCCGGCGGGGGAACACAGATACGCAGTATTTT. Translation: CASSLLPRRGNTDTQYF.

The CDR3 here is CASSPGTVNYGYTF. CDR3 DNA sequence: TGTGCCAGCAGCCCCGGGACCGTCAACTATGGCTACACCTTC. The chain employs TRBV7-9 and TRBJ1-2; D possibly corresponds to TRBD1 (5 bases). The V end lost 5 bases, the J end lost 2 bases, and 12 bases lay between the germline ends. The germline V gene has CDR1 SEHNR and CDR2 FQNEAQ (reference sequence). The CDR3 loop spans 14 amino acids.